This T cell receptor beta chain was identified in a study of shared clonotypes between healthy human individuals. Tens of millions of PBMCs were counted before genomic DNA extraction. Deep was the level used in running the assay. TCRdb's table, derived via immunoSEQ multiplex PCR, lists solely in-frame clones and lacks some. The table shows under 600,000 clones, with about 80% occurring only once. With respect to this clone: Antigen unknown.

Overall study findings and caveats: Blood was the sole source, and tissue repertoires probably differ.

V was pared by 9 bases and J by 4 bases, with 8 bases of the junction left unmatched. This CDR3 spans 14 amino acids. Germline V CDR1 and CDR2: LNHNV, YYDKDF (reference sequence). The specimen was PBMCs. The chain combines TRBV15 with TRBJ2-2; 7 bases agree with TRBD2. This clonotype originated in a woman aged 40 to 50 in good health. Some clones in this sample may be carry-over from other donors' samples. The CDR3 DNA reads as TGTGCCACTGCCCGGGGGGTGGGCACCGGGGAGCTGTTTTTT. This codes for CATARGVGTGELFF.